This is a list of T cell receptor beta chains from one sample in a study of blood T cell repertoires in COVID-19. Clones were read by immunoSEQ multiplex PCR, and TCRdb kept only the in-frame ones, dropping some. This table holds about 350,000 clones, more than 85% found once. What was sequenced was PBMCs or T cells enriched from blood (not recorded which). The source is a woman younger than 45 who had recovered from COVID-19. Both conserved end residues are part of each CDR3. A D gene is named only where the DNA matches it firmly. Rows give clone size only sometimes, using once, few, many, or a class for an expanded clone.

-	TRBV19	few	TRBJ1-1	TGTGCCAGTAGTATAGTGCGGGAGCGGGCGTCTGAAGCTTTCTTT	CASSIVRERASEAFF
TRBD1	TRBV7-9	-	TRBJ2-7	TGTGCCAGCAGCCCCGGGACAGCGTTCTACGAGCAGTACTTC	CASSPGTAFYEQYF
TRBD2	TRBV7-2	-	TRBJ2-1	TGTGCCAGCAGCACATATACTAGCGGGAGAGCGAATGAGCAGTTCTTC	CASSTYTSGRANEQFF
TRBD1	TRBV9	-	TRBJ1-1	TGTGCCAGCAGCCGACAGGGGACGAACACTGAAGCTTTCTTT	CASSRQGTNTEAFF
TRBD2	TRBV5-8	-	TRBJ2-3	TGTGCCAGCAGCCCTTACACTAGCGGATACACAGATACGCAGTATTTT	CASSPYTSGYTDTQYF
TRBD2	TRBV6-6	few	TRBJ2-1	TGTGCCAGCAGTCTATTAAGCGGGAGCGACTCCTACAATGAGCAGTTCTTC	CASSLLSGSDSYNEQFF
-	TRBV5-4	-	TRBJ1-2	TGTGCCAGCAGCCCCGGGGGGGCGGACTATGGCTACACCTTC	CASSPGGADYGYTF
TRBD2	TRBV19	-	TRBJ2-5	TGTGCCAGTAGTATAACCGCGACTAGCGGACCCCAAGAGACCCAGTACTTC	CASSITATSGPQETQYF
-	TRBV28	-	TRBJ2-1	TGTGCCAGCAGTTTGGCGAGCGTCTCCTACAATGAGCAGTTCTTC	CASSLASVSYNEQFF
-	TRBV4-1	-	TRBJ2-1	TGCGCCAGCAGCCAAGACAGTTTTGAGCAGTTCTTC	CASSQDSFEQFF
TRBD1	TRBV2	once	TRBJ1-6	TGTGCCAGCAGTGAGACAGGGTACAATTCACCCCTCCACTTT	CASSETGYNSPLHF
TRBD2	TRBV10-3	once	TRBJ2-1	TGTGCCATCAGCGATAGCGGGAGACTGGAAAATGAGCAGTTCTTC	CAISDSGRLENEQFF
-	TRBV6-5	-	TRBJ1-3	TGTGCCAGCAGTTACTCCCTAACCGGGACTGGAAACACCATATATTTT	CASSYSLTGTGNTIYF
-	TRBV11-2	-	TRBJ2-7	TGTGCCAGCAGCTTAGAGCCAGGGTCCTCCTACGAGCAGTACTTC	CASSLEPGSSYEQYF
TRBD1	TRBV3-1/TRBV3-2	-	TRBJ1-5	TGTGCCAGCAGCCAAGATCCAGGGGGCATAGGTCAGCCCCAGCATTTT	CASSQDPGGIGQPQHF
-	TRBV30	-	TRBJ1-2	TGTGCCTGGAGTTCGCAGGCATCCTATGGCTACACCTTC	CAWSSQASYGYTF
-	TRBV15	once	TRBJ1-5	TGTGCCACCAGCACGCGACTTAGCAATCAGCCCCAGCATTTT	CATSTRLSNQPQHF
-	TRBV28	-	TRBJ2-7	TGTGCCAGCAGTTTACCTGGTCACCCTGCGTACGAGCAGTACTTC	CASSLPGHPAYEQYF
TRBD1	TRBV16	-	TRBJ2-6	TGTGCCAGCAGCCAATCTTCATCAAAGGCAGGGGGCGTTGGGGCCAACGTCCTGACTTTC	CASSQSSSKAGGVGANVLTF
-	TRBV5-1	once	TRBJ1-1	TGCGCCAGCAGATCATCGACAGGAACGAACACTGAAGCTTTCTTT	CASRSSTGTNTEAFF
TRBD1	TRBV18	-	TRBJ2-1	TGTGCCAGCTCACCGCCTACAGGGGGCGCCTACAATGAGCAGTTCTTC	CASSPPTGGAYNEQFF
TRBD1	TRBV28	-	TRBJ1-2	TGTGTCAGCAGCCTTACCTCACGGACAGGGAGAGGAGGCTACACCTTC	CVSSLTSRTGRGGYTF
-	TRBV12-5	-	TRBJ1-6	TGTGCTAGTTCCCCAGGGCCTTATAATTCACCCCTCCACTTT	CASSPGPYNSPLHF
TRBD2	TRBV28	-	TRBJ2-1	TGTGCCAGCAGACTAACTAGCGGGGACTACAATGAGCAGTTCTTC	CASRLTSGDYNEQFF
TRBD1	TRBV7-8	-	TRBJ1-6	TGTGCCAGCAGCGGGACAGGGGAATCACCCCTCCACTTT	CASSGTGESPLHF
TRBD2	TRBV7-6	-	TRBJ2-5	TGTGCCAGCAGCTCACCACTAGCGGGGGGGAGGGAGACCCAGTACTTC	CASSSPLAGGRETQYF
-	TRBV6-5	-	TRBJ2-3	TGTGCCAGCAGTTCGGGTAACTTCGAGCAGTATTTT	CASSSGNFEQYF
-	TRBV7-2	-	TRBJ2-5	TGTGCCAGCAGCTTAGTGACTAGTCGGGAGACCCAGTACTTC	CASSLVTSRETQYF
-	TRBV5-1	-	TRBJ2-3	TGCGCCAGCAGCTTGGTCGGGAGTACAGATACGCAGTATTTT	CASSLVGSTDTQYF
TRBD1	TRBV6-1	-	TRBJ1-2	TGTGCCAGCAGTGAGACCCAACAGGGGGCGTATGGCTACACCTTC	CASSETQQGAYGYTF
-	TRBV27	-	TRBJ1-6	TGTGCCAGCAGTGCGACGGGTCGGGGGTATAATTCACCCCTCCACTTT	CASSATGRGYNSPLHF
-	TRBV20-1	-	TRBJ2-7	TGCAGTGCTTTCAGCTCCTACGAGCAGTACTTC	CSAFSSYEQYF
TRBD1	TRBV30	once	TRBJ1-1	TGTGCCTGGGACAGGGTAAGGAACACTGAAGCTTTCTTT	CAWDRVRNTEAFF
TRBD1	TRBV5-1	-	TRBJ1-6	TGCGCCAGCAGCTTAAGTGACAGGGGTTCCTCACCCCTCCACTTT	CASSLSDRGSSPLHF
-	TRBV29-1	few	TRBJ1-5	TGCAGCGTCGCAGACTCCCGCAATCAGCCCCAGCATTTT	CSVADSRNQPQHF
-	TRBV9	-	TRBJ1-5	TGTGCCAGCAGCGTAGCGCAGGACAATCAGCCCCAGCATTTT	CASSVAQDNQPQHF
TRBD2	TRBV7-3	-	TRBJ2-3	TGTGCCAGCAGCCCCGGACTAGCGGGACCCACAGATACGCAGTATTTT	CASSPGLAGPTDTQYF
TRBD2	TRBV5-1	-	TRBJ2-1	TGCGCCAGCAGCCACTCACGACTAGCGGGGGGCGTCGATGAGCAGTTCTTC	CASSHSRLAGGVDEQFF
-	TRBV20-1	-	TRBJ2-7	TGCAGTGCTAGTTCCAGGGGCCCTCCCTACGAGCAGTACTTC	CSASSRGPPYEQYF
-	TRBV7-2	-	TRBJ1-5	TGTGCCAGCAGCTTAGGGGGGGGTCGCGGTCAGCCCCAGCATTTT	CASSLGGGRGQPQHF
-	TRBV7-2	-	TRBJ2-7	TGTGCCAGCAGCTCCTACCTCTCCTACGAGCAGTACTTC	CASSSYLSYEQYF
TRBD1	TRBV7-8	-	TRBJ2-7	TGTGCCAGCAGACTAGGACAGGGGGCCTCCTACGAGCAGTACTTC	CASRLGQGASYEQYF
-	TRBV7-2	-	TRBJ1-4	TGTGCCAGCAGCTTATGGCCAGGGATCCTTGAAAAACTGTTTTTT	CASSLWPGILEKLFF
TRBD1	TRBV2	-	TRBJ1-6	TGTGCCAGCAGTCTTTCCGGGACAGGAGGTTCACCCCTCCACTTT	CASSLSGTGGSPLHF
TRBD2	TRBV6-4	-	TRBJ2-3	TGTGCCAGCGCCCGCGGGGGGGCCGGAGATACGCAGTATTTT	CASARGGAGDTQYF
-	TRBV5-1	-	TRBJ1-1	TGCGCCAGCAGTCGGGACACTGAAGCTTTCTTT	CASSRDTEAFF
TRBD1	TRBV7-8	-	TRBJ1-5	TGTGCCAGCAGCTTGGAGACGACAGGGATCAATCAGCCCCAGCATTTT	CASSLETTGINQPQHF
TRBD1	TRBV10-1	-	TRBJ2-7	TGCGCCAGCAGTGATTCCGGGACACCTATAGCCCAGGGGGATGACGAGCAGTACTTC	CASSDSGTPIAQGDDEQYF
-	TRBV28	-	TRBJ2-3	TGTGCCAGCAGTTTACCTGCAAGCAGCGTAGCAGATACGCAGTATTTT	CASSLPASSVADTQYF